This T cell receptor beta chain was identified in a study of control samples from healthy donors and cancer patients. Per germline, CDR1 LGHNA and CDR2 YNFKEQ. V lost 0 bases, J lost 12 bases, and 6 bases lay in between. The CDR3 is 12 residues long. Sequenced by immunoSEQ multiplex PCR; TCRdb stores in-frame clones only, minus some. There are 95,000 to 110,000 clones in the sample; more than 85% occur only once, and approximately 20% lies in the top ten. The receptor's source is a man aged 60 to 69 with lung cancer. V is TRBV4-2 and J is TRBJ1-6; D is undetermined. The sequencing input was PBMCs. The CDR3 DNA follows: TGTGCCAGCAGCCAAGATACGGGACCCCTCCACTTT. Amino acids: CASSQDTGPLHF.